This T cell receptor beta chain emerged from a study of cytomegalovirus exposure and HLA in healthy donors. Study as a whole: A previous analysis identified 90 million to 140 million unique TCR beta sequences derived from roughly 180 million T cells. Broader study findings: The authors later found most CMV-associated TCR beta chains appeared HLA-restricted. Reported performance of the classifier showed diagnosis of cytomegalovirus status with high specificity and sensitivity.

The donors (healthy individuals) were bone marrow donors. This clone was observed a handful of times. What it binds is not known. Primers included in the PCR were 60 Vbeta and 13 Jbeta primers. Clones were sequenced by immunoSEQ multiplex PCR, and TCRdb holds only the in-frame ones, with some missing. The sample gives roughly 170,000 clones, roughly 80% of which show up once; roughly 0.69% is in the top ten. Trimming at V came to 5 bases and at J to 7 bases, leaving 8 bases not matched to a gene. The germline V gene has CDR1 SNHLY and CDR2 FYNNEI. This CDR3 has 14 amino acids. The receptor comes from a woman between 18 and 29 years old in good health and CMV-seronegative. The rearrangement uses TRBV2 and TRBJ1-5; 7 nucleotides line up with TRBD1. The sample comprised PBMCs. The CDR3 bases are TGTGCCAGCAGTCCGAGGGGGCCAGGGCAGCCCCAGCATTTT. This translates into CASSPRGPGQPQHF.